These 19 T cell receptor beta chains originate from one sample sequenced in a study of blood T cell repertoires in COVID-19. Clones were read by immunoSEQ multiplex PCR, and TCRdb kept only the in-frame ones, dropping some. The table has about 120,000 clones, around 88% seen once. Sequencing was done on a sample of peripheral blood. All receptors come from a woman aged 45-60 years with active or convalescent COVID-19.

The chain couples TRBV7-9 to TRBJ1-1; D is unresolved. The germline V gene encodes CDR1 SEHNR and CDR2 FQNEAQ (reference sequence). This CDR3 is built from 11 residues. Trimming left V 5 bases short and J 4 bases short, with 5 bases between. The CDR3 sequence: CASSPRTEAFF. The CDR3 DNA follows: TGTGCCAGCAGCCCCCGCACTGAAGCTTTCTTT. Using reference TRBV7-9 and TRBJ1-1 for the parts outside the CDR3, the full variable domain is DTGVSQNPRHKITKRGQNVTFRCDPISEHNRLYWYRQTLGQGPEFLTYFQNEAQLEKSRLLSDRFSAERPKGSFSTLEIQRTEQGDSAMYLCASSPRTEAFFGQGTRLTVV.

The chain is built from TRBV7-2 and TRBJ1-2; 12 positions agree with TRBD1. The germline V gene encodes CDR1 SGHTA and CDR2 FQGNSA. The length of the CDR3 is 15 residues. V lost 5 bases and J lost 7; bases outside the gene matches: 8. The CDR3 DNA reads TGTGCCAGCAGCGGGACAGGGGGCGGAATGAGTGGCTACACCTTC. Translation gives CASSGTGGGMSGYTF.

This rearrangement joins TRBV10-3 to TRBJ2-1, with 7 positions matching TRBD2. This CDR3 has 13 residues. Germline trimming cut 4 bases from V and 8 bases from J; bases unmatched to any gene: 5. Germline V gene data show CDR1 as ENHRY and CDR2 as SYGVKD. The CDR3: CAISGLAGDEQFF. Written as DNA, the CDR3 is TGTGCCATCAGTGGACTAGCTGGGGATGAGCAGTTCTTC.

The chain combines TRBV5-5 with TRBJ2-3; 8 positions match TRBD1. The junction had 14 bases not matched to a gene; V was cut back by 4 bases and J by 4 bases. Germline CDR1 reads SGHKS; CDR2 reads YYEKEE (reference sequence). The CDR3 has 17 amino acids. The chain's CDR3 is CASSVRQGTSSPDTQYF. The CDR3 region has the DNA TGTGCCAGCAGCGTCCGACAGGGGACTTCCTCTCCAGATACGCAGTATTTT.

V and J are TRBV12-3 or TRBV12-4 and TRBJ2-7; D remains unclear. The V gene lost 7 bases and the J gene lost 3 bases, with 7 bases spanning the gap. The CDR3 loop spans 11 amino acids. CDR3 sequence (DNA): TGTGCCAGCATGGTAGACTACGAGCAGTACTTC. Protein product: CASMVDYEQYF.

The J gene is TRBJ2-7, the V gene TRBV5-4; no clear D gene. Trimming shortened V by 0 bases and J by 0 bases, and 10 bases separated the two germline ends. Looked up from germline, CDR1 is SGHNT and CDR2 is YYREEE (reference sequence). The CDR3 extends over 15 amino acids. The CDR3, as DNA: TGTGCCAGCAGCTTGGCCCCAGCGAGCTCCTACGAGCAGTACTTC. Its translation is CASSLAPASSYEQYF.

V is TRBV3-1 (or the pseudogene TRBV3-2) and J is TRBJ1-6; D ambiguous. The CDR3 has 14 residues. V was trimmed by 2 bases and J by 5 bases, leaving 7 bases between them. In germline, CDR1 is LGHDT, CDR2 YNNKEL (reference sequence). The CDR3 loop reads CASSQNSNNSPLHF. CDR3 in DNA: TGTGCCAGCAGCCAAAACAGCAATAATTCACCCCTCCACTTT.

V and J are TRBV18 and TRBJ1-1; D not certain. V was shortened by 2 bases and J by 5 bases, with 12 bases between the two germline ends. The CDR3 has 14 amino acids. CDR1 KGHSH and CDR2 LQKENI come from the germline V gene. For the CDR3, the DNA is TGTGCCAGCTCACCAGTACGGGGAGGAACTGAAGCTTTCTTT. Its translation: CASSPVRGGTEAFF.

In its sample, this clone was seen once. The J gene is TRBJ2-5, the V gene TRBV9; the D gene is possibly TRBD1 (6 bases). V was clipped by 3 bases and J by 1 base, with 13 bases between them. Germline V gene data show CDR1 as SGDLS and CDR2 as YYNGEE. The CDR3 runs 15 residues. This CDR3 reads CASSEQGNPQETQYF. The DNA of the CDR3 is TGTGCCAGCAGCGAACAGGGTAACCCCCAAGAGACCCAGTACTTC. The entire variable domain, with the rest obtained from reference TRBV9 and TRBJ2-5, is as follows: DSGVTQTPKHLITATGQRVTLRCSPRSGDLSVYWYQQSLDQGLQFLIQYYNGEERAKGNILERFSAQQFPDLHSELNLSSLELGDSALYFCASSEQGNPQETQYFGPGTRLLVL.

The CDR3 sequence: CASSGGADENEQFF. CDR3 DNA sequence: TGCGCCAGCAGCGGAGGAGCGGATGAGAATGAGCAGTTCTTC. This sequence joins TRBV5-1 and TRBJ2-1, with D perhaps matching TRBD2 (5 bases). This CDR3 is 14 amino acids long. V was trimmed by 4 bases and J by 7 bases, leaving 15 bases between them. The germline CDR1 and CDR2 sequences are SGHRS and YFSETQ.

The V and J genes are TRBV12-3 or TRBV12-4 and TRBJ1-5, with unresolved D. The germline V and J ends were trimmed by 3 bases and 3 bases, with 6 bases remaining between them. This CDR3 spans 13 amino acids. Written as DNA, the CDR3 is TGTGCCAGCAGTTTTGGGCCCAATCAGCCCCAGCATTTT. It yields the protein CASSFGPNQPQHF.

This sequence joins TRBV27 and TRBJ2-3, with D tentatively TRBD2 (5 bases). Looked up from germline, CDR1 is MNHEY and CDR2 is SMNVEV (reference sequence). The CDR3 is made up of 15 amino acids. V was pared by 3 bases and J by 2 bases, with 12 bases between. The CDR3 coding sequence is TGTGCCAGCAGTTTTAGCGTACAGTTCACAGATACGCAGTATTTT. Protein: CASSFSVQFTDTQYF.

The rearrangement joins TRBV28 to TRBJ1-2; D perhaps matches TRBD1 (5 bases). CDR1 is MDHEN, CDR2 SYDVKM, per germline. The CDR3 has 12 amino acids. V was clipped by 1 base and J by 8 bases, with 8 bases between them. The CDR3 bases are TGTGCCAGCAGTTTATCAGGGATCGGCTACACCTTC. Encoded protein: CASSLSGIGYTF.

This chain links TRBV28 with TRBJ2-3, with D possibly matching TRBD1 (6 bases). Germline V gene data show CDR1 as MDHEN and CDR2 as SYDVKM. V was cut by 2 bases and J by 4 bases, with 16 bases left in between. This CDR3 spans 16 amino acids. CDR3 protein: CASSLGFGTRPDTQYF. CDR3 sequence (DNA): TGTGCCAGCAGTTTAGGTTTTGGGACAAGGCCAGATACGCAGTATTTT.

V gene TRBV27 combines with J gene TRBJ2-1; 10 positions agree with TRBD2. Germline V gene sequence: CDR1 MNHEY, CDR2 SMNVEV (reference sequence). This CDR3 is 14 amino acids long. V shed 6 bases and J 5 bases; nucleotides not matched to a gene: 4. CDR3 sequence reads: CASRGTSAHNEQFF. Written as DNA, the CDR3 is TGTGCCAGCAGAGGGACTAGCGCCCACAATGAGCAGTTCTTC.

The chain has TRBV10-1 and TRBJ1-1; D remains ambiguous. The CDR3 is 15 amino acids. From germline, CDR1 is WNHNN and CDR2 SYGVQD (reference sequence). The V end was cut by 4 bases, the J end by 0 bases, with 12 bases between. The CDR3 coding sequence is TGCGCCAGCAGTGGTTTGGGAGGGTTGAACACTGAAGCTTTCTTT. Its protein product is CASSGLGGLNTEAFF.

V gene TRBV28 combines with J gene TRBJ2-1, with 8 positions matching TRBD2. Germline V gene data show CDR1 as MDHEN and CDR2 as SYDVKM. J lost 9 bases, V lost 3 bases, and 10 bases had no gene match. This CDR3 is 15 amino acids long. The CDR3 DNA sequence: TGTGCCAGCAGTTTGAGGGAAAGCGGGAGTACTGAGCAGTTCTTC. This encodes CASSLRESGSTEQFF.

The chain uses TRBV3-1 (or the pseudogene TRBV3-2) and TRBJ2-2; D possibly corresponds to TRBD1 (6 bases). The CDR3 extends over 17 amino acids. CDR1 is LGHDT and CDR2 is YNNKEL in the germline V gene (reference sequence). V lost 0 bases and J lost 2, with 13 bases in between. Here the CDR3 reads CASSQDLGGANTGELFF. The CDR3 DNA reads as TGTGCCAGCAGCCAAGATTTAGGGGGAGCAAACACCGGGGAGCTGTTTTTT.

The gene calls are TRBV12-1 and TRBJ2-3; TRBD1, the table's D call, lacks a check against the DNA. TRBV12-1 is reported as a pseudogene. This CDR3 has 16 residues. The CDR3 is CASSVNRGQNTDTQYF. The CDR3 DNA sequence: TGTGCCAGCAGCGTGAACAGGGGGCAGAACACAGATACGCAGTATTTT.